What follows are 11 T cell receptor beta chains derived from one specimen sequenced in a study of blood T cell repertoires in COVID-19. Sequenced by immunoSEQ multiplex PCR; TCRdb stores in-frame clones only, minus some. The sample has more than 30,000 clones; 75% to 85% are singletons. The material sequenced was peripheral blood. These receptors all come from an older woman with acute or convalescent COVID-19.

The rearrangement uses TRBV2 and TRBJ1-6; D gene unclear. The CDR3 covers 15 residues. V shed 1 base and J shed 10 bases, with 14 bases lying between them. From germline, CDR1 is SNHLY and CDR2 FYNNEI. Written as DNA, the CDR3 is TGTGCCAGCAGTGAAGGAAGAGGGATGGGATCACCCCTCCACTTT. Translating gives CASSEGRGMGSPLHF.

The rearrangement uses TRBV6-5 and TRBJ2-2, with 7 bases lining up with TRBD1. This CDR3 has 15 amino acids. The V segment lost 2 bases and the J segment 5 bases; nucleotides outside the gene matches: 5. From germline, CDR1 is MNHEY and CDR2 SVGAGI. CDR3 residues: CASSYQGQATGELFF. The CDR3 DNA follows: TGTGCCAGCAGTTACCAAGGACAGGCTACCGGGGAGCTGTTTTTT.

V and J are TRBV19 and TRBJ2-1, with 15 bases identical to TRBD2. V lost 7 bases and J lost 7; bases outside the gene matches: 11. The CDR3 runs to 17 residues. From germline, CDR1 is LNHDA and CDR2 SQIVND (reference sequence). CDR3 sequence (DNA): TGTGCCAGTAAGGCGGGGGTCGGACTAGCGGGAGGGAATGAGCAGTTCTTC. This encodes CASKAGVGLAGGNEQFF.

This chain connects TRBV28 to TRBJ1-2; TRBD1 agrees at 11 bases. After removal of 2 bases from V and 5 bases from J, the junction contained 4 bases not matched to a gene. The germline V gene has CDR1 MDHEN and CDR2 SYDVKM. The CDR3 loop spans 15 amino acids. The CDR3 sequence is CASSLAGTGGYGYTF. As DNA, the CDR3 is TGTGCCAGCAGTTTAGCCGGGACAGGGGGGTATGGCTACACCTTC.

This chain uses TRBV6-6 with TRBJ2-7, with a tentative D call TRBD2 (5 bases). This CDR3 has 16 residues. Looked up from germline, CDR1 is MNHNY and CDR2 is SVGAGI (reference sequence). Trimming took off 0 bases at V and 2 bases at J, with 14 bases between the two ends. CDR3 sequence reads: CASSYSPSGIPYEQYF. The CDR3 DNA is TGTGCCAGCAGTTACTCGCCTTCGGGGATTCCCTACGAGCAGTACTTC.

The rearrangement joins TRBV27 to TRBJ2-3; 8 bases map to TRBD2. Germline values: CDR1 MNHEY, CDR2 SMNVEV (reference sequence). The CDR3 totals 15 residues. The trim removed 5 bases at V and 4 bases at J, leaving 8 bases unmatched. The CDR3 nucleotides are TGTGCCAGCAGTATAAGCGGGAGAGACCCAGATACGCAGTATTTT. Amino acid sequence: CASSISGRDPDTQYF.

This sequence joins TRBV5-4 and TRBJ2-5; 7 positions match TRBD1. Unmatched junction bases numbered 6, after V lost 4 bases and J lost 3 bases. Germline V gene data show CDR1 as SGHNT and CDR2 as YYREEE (reference sequence). CDR3 length: 14 amino acids. The CDR3 nucleotides read TGTGCCAGCAGCCAATACAGGGGAAAAGAGACCCAGTACTTC. Residues: CASSQYRGKETQYF.

The chain is built from TRBV15 and TRBJ2-5, with 11 bases that match TRBD2. Germline CDR1 reads LNHNV; CDR2 reads YYDKDF (reference sequence). The V gene end was trimmed by 3 bases and the J gene end by 5 bases; junction bases not matched to a gene: 5. The CDR3 runs 15 residues. The CDR3: CATSRTSGIWETQYF. Written as DNA, the CDR3 is TGTGCCACCAGCAGGACTAGCGGGATATGGGAGACCCAGTACTTC.

J is TRBJ2-5 and V is TRBV29-1; 8 bases fit TRBD1. Looked up from germline, CDR1 is SQVTM and CDR2 is ANQGSEA. The CDR3 length is 14 residues. V was pared by 7 bases and J by 2 bases, with 9 bases of the junction left unmatched. CDR3 sequence (DNA): TGCAGCGCCCGGGGACAGGAGTCTCAAGAGACCCAGTACTTC. This sequence encodes CSARGQESQETQYF. Variable domain in full (rest from reference TRBV29-1 and TRBJ2-5): SAVISQKPSRDICQRGTSLTIQCQVDSQVTMMFWYRQQPGQSLTLIATANQGSEATYESGFVIDKFPISRPNLTFSTLTVSNMSPEDSSIYLCSARGQESQETQYFGPGTRLLVL.

The chain couples TRBV29-1 to TRBJ2-3; 7 bases map to TRBD1. The CDR3 contains 14 residues. J gave up 0 bases and V 6 bases, and 6 bases lay outside the gene matches. CDR1 is SQVTM, CDR2 ANQGSEA, per germline. CDR3 coding DNA: TGCAGCGTGGCTGGACAGGAGAGCACAGATACGCAGTATTTT. This gives the protein CSVAGQESTDTQYF.

V usage is TRBV5-6 and J usage is TRBJ1-1; TRBD1 matches 8 bases. The CDR3 is 12 residues long. V trimming: 3 bases; J trimming: 7 bases; junction bases outside the gene matches: 2. In germline, CDR1 is SGHDT, CDR2 YYEEEE. CDR3 DNA sequence: TGTGCCAGCAGCTGGGGGACAGGTGAAGCTTTCTTT. Protein product: CASSWGTGEAFF.